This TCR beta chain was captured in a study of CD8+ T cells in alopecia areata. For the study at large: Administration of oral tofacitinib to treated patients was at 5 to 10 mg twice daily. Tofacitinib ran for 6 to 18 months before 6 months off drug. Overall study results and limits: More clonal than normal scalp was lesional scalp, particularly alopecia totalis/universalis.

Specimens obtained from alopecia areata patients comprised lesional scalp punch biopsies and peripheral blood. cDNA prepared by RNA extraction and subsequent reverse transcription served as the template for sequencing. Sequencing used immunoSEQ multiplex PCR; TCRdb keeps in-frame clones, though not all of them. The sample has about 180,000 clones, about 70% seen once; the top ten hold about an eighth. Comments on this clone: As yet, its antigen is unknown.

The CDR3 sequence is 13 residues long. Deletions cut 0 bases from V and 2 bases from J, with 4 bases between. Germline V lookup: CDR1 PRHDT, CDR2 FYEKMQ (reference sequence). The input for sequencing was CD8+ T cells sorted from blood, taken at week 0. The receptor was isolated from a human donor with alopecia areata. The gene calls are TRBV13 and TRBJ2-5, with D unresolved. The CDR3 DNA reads TGTGCCAGCAGCTTAGGTGGTCAAGAGACCCAGTACTTC. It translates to CASSLGGQETQYF.